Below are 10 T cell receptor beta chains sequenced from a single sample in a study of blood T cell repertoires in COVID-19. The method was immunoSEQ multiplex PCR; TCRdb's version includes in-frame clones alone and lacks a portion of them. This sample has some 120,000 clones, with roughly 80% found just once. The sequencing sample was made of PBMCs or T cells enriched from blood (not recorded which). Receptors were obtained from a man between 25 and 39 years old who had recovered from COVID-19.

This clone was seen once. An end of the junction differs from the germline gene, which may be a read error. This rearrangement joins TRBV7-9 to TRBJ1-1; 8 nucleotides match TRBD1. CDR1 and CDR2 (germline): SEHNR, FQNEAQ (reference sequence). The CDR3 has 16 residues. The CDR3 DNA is TGTGCCAGCAGCCCAAACGACAGGGGAATCGCCGTGGGTTGGCTCTTT. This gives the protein CASSPNDRGIAVGWLF.

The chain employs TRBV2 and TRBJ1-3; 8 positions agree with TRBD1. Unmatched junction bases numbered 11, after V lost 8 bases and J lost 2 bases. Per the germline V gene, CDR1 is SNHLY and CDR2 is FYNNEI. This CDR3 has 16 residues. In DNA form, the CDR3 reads TGTGCCAGCGCAAGCCTACAGGGGGTCACTGGAAACACCATATATTTT. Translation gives CASASLQGVTGNTIYF.

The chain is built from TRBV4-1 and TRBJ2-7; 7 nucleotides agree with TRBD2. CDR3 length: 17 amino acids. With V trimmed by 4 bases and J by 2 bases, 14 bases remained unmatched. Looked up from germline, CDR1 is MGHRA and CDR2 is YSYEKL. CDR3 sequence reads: CASSPLAGSGTPYEQYF. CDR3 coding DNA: TGCGCCAGCAGCCCTCTCGCCGGCAGCGGGACCCCCTACGAGCAGTACTTC.

As DNA, the CDR3 is TGTGCCAGCAGCTTAGGAGCGGGACAGGTACCGAACACTGAAGCTTTCTTT. Translating gives CASSLGAGQVPNTEAFF. The chain recombines TRBV7-3 with TRBJ1-1; 8 bases match TRBD1. Looked up from germline, CDR1 is SGHTA and CDR2 is FQGTGA. The CDR3 spans 17 residues. V lost 2 bases and J lost 1; bases outside the gene matches: 9.

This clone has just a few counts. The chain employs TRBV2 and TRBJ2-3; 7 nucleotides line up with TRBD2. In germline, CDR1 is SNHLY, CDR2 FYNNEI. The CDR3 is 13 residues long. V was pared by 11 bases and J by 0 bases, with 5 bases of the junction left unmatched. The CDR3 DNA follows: TGTGCCGGGTCACTAGCGAGCACAGATACGCAGTATTTT. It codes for CAGSLASTDTQYF.

The CDR3 DNA follows: TGTGCCAGCAGCCCCGGCCAGACAGAAAATTCACCCCTCCACTTT. Translating gives CASSPGQTENSPLHF. V usage is TRBV5-4 and J usage is TRBJ1-6, with a weak D call TRBD1 (5 bases). Germline V gene sequence: CDR1 SGHNT, CDR2 YYREEE (reference sequence). Trimming removed 4 bases from V and 7 bases from J, with 15 bases in between. The CDR3 consists of 15 residues.

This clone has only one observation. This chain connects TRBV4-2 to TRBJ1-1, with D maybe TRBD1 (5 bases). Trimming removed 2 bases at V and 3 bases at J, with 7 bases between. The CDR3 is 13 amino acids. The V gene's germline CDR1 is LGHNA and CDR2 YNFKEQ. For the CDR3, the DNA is TGTGCCAGCAGCCAAAGGGGCTACACTGAAGCTTTCTTT. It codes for CASSQRGYTEAFF.

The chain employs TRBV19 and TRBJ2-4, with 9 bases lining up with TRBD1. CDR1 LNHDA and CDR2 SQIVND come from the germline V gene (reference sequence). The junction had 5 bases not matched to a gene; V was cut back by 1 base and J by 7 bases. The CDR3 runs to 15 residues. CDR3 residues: CASSIGGTGSNIQYF. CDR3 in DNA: TGTGCCAGTAGTATAGGAGGGACAGGGAGCAACATTCAGTACTTC.

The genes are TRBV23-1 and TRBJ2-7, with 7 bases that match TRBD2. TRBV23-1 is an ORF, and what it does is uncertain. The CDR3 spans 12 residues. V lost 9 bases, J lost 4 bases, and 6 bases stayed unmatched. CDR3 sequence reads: CARKGGSYEQYV. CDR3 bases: TGCGCCAGAAAGGGAGGGAGTTACGAGCAGTACGTC.

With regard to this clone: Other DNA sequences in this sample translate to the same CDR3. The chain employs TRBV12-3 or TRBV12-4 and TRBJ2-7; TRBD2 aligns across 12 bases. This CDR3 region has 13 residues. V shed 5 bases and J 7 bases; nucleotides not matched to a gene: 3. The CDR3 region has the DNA TGTGCCAGCAGTCCTAGCGGGAGGGGGGAGCAGTACTTC. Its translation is CASSPSGRGEQYF.